This T cell receptor beta chain came from a study of cytomegalovirus exposure and HLA in healthy donors. The PCR had 60 Vbeta and 13 Jbeta primers. TCRdb keeps only in-frame clones here, not all; method: immunoSEQ multiplex PCR. Of about 200,000 clones listed, around 86% are singletons. V lost 6 bases and J lost 3; bases outside the gene matches: 11. CDR1 is SNHLY, CDR2 FYNNEI, per germline. This CDR3 is 17 amino acids long. The sequence came from a man aged 25 to 45 in good health and CMV-seronegative. The material sequenced was PBMCs. This chain connects TRBV2 to TRBJ2-3, with TRBD2 matching 11 bases. The chain's CDR3 is CASRGLAELERTDTQYF. The CDR3, as DNA: TGTGCCAGCAGGGGACTAGCGGAATTGGAACGAACAGATACGCAGTATTTT.